This T cell receptor (beta chain) appears in the sequencing data of a study of tumor-infiltrating lymphocytes in localized non-small cell lung cancer (dated by TCRdb to the early 2020s). Concerning the study at large: The cohort included patients whose samples were collected after neoadjuvant chemotherapy, as well as both smokers and never-smokers and several histologies. Resected tumor tissue and uninvolved lung tissue described as non-adjacent to the tumor were contributed by each patient, with both tissues obtained from the same patient. TCR sequencing was one of several integrated assays, alongside flow cytometry, multiplex immunofluorescence, RNA-seq, exome sequencing and proteomics, applied to the same patients. The overall ICON cohort comprised 150 or so surgical patients with localized non-small cell lung cancer whose tumors were resected. A total of around 58 patients were part of the paired comparison of immunoSEQ T-cell fraction between tumor and uninvolved lung. Overall study results and their limits: Because different assays used different pieces of the same tissue, technical variation could not be distinguished from intratumor heterogeneity. In line with immunofluorescence CD3 counts, TCRbeta sequencing supported higher T cell infiltration in tumors compared with uninvolved lung tissue. The TCR-derived T-cell fraction showed no difference between the flow cytometry-defined immunotypes IM1 (good prognosis) and IM2 (poor prognosis). Since assay coverage differed from patient to patient depending on how much tissue was available, TCR sequencing was done for only a subset of the cohort.

The T-cell fraction in tumor and uninvolved lung tissue was provided by TCR sequencing with the immunoSEQ assay. On the authors' methods: In the survival analysis, patients were divided into a high T-cell fraction group (upper tertile) and a low T-cell fraction group (lower two tertiles), and the two groups were compared using a log-rank test. A signed-rank test was used to test differences in T-cell fraction between paired tumor and uninvolved lung samples. Entries here come from immuneACCESS through TCRdb and include only in-frame sequences with V and J called. Some clones fail to appear in such tables; in the studies checked, an unresolved V gene covers under half of the shortfall, and the cause of the remainder is unknown. V, J and clone size derive from that table, while D and trimming were established from the DNA sequence. Here the sample has over 5,500 clones; 60% to 80% occur a single time. Of the sample, approximately 6.5% falls within the top ten clones.

Enrollment in ICON was initiated in early 2016, and the last patient was enrolled in 2018. Fresh tumor and matched uninvolved tissue for in-depth immune analyses, including TCR sequencing, were collected from a subcohort of 76 patients. DNA isolated from bulk tissue, without cell sorting, was used for TCR sequencing. Comment on this clone: Its target antigen remains unknown. Per-base qualities were not stored, and no clone one base away is much larger.

The CDR3 holds 14 amino acids from the cysteine to the phenylalanine. The retained sequence is limited to the CDR3, 42 bases, with the frame set at the first base. CDR1 and CDR2, looked up from the germline V gene, are SGHDT and YYEEEE. Trimming at the junction amounts to 0 bases on V and 2 bases on J, and the germline ends lie 9 bases apart. The source of this sequence is a human donor with non-small cell lung cancer. The chain uses TRBV5-6 and TRBJ2-7; TRBD1 is possibly the D segment (5 matching bases). The sample taken for sequencing was uninvolved lung tissue not adjacent to the tumor. The bases read TGTGCCAGCAGCTTGGTCAGGGCCGCCTACGAGCAGTACTTC. Protein translation: CASSLVRAAYEQYF.